The 8 T cell receptor beta chains below all came from one sample that was sequenced in a study of tumor-infiltrating lymphocytes in localized non-small cell lung cancer. The assay was immunoSEQ multiplex PCR, and TCRdb's table has in-frame clones only and misses some. Among about 14,000 clones listed, roughly four fifths were seen once. Sequenced material: lung tumor tissue. The receptors come from a human donor with non-small cell lung cancer.

The chain joins TRBV18 to TRBJ1-2; 12 bases fit TRBD1. V lost 0 bases, J lost 4 bases, and 3 bases stayed unmatched. In germline, CDR1 is KGHSH, CDR2 LQKENI. The CDR3 is made up of 16 amino acids. As DNA, the CDR3 is TGTGCCAGCTCACCACCGGGACAGGGGGCGAGCTATGGCTACACCTTC. It codes for CASSPPGQGASYGYTF.

This rearrangement joins TRBV19 to TRBJ2-7, with D unclear. Germline-derived CDR1 and CDR2 are LNHDA and SQIVND (reference sequence). The CDR3 has 15 amino acids. V was trimmed by 1 base and J by 3 bases, leaving 13 bases between them. CDR3 region: CASSIAHTYLYEQYF. CDR3 DNA: TGTGCCAGTAGTATAGCCCACACCTACCTCTACGAGCAGTACTTC.

The chain combines TRBV2 with TRBJ1-1; D remains unclear. Trimming removed 1 base at V and 3 bases at J, with 9 bases between. Per germline, CDR1 SNHLY and CDR2 FYNNEI. The CDR3 consists of 14 residues. CDR3 region: CASSEEGSYTEAFF. CDR3 coding DNA: TGTGCCAGCAGTGAAGAAGGAAGCTACACTGAAGCTTTCTTT.

V and J are TRBV5-4 and TRBJ2-7; 8 bases fit TRBD2. The CDR3 sequence is 15 residues long. In germline, CDR1 is SGHNT, CDR2 YYREEE (reference sequence). V shed 3 bases, J shed 5 bases, and the junction held 10 bases outside the gene matches. The CDR3 DNA sequence: TGTGCCAGCAGCTCCGGGGGGGGGTTAGAAGACGAGCAGTACTTC. Amino acid sequence: CASSSGGGLEDEQYF.

About this clone itself: Other DNA sequences in this specimen translate into the identical CDR3. This sequence joins TRBV2 and TRBJ1-1; D is uncertain. Germline lookup yields CDR1 SNHLY and CDR2 FYNNEI. CDR3 length: 13 amino acids. Trimming shortened V by 2 bases and J by 1 base, and 5 bases separated the two germline ends. CDR3 sequence (DNA): TGTGCCAGCAGTGAACTGGAGAACACTGAAGCTTTCTTT. It codes for CASSELENTEAFF.

V is TRBV30 and J is TRBJ1-2; D unclear. The CDR3 totals 14 residues. Germline assignment: CDR1 GTSNPN and CDR2 SVGIG (reference sequence). The ends were cut back, 2 bases at V and 2 bases at J, with 12 bases in the middle. The CDR3 nucleotides are TGTGCCTGGAGTACTGGTCAGTTAAACTATGGCTACACCTTC. It specifies CAWSTGQLNYGYTF.

The genes are TRBV30 and TRBJ2-7; the match to TRBD2 covers 9 bases. The germline V gene has CDR1 GTSNPN and CDR2 SVGIG (reference sequence). The CDR3 sequence is 16 residues long. V was clipped by 1 base and J by 3 bases; unmatched bases: 10. The CDR3 here is CAWSAYIAGALYEQYF. CDR3 DNA sequence: TGTGCCTGGAGTGCTTACATAGCGGGAGCCCTCTACGAGCAGTACTTC.

V gene TRBV5-1 combines with J gene TRBJ1-3, with a weak D call TRBD1 (5 bases). Trimming shortened V by 3 bases and J by 0 bases, and 10 bases separated the two germline ends. CDR3 length: 15 amino acids. From germline, CDR1 is SGHRS and CDR2 YFSETQ. For the CDR3, the DNA is TGCGCCAGCAGCTCCTCTGGGACCTCTGGAAACACCATATATTTT. This translates into CASSSSGTSGNTIYF.